Below, 6 T cell receptor beta chains from the same sample are listed, as sequenced in a study of molecular identifiers for immune sequencing clone quantification. Each CDR3 protein gets one entry after TCRdb re-called the PCR reads with MiXCR. The table shows about 510,000 distinct CDR3 sequences, with under 30% occurring only once. The specimen was naive CD8+ T cells from blood, with Jurkat cell RNA spiked in. The subset here: FACS-sorted CD8+CD4-CCR7+CD45RA+ naive T cells. The receptors originated from a human donor in good health. Some libraries in this study had Jurkat cell RNA spiked in.

This clonotype has more than one count but fewer than ten. The chain links TRBV7-6 to TRBJ2-1; 7 nucleotides align to TRBD2. Trimming took 0 bases from V and 4 from J; bases not matched to a gene: 6. This CDR3 is built from 16 residues. In germline, CDR1 is SGHVS, CDR2 FNYEAQ. Here the CDR3 reads CASSLAGGAGYNEQFF. CDR3 sequence (DNA): TGTGCCAGCAGCTTAGCGGGGGGAGCGGGGTACAATGAGCAGTTCTTC.

In its sample, this clonotype was seen a few times. The genes are TRBV5-1 and TRBJ2-3, with D possibly called TRBD1 or TRBD2 (7 bases each). Trimming cost V 2 bases and J 4 bases, with 17 bases left between them. Germline CDR1 SGHRS, CDR2 YFSETQ. The CDR3 consists of 16 residues. This CDR3 is CASSFGRGREADTQYF. CDR3 coding DNA: TGCGCCAGCAGCTTCGGCAGGGGGAGGGAGGCAGATACGCAGTATTTT.

In regard to this clonotype: A much larger clone differs from this one at a single base, so this may be a read error. J is TRBJ2-6 and V is TRBV28; no definite D call. CDR1 and CDR2 (germline): MDHEN, SYDVKM. The CDR3 runs to 17 residues. CDR3 nucleotide sequence: TGTGCCGGCAGTTCGCGACATGTGAGGTTCGGGGCCAACGTCCTGACTTTC. Its translation is CAGSSRHVRFGANVLTF.

This chain links TRBV2 with TRBJ1-4; D gene uncertain. This CDR3 is built from 15 residues. V was clipped by 6 bases and J by 0 bases, with 11 bases between them. Looked up from germline, CDR1 is SNHLY and CDR2 is FYNNEI. Written as DNA, the CDR3 is TGTGCCAGCAGGTTTGACGGCGCAACTAATGAAAAACTGTTTTTT. This codes for CASRFDGATNEKLFF.

Ten or more counts support this clonotype. The chain couples TRBV4-1 to TRBJ2-5; D is tentatively TRBD1 or TRBD2 (5 bases each). CDR1 and CDR2 (germline): MGHRA, YSYEKL. This CDR3 is 14 amino acids long. The ends were cut back, 4 bases at V and 7 bases at J, with 16 bases in the middle. CDR3 sequence (DNA): TGCGCCAGCAGCCCGGGACGGGCCCTAGGGACCCAGTACTTC. Translation gives CASSPGRALGTQYF.

On this clonotype itself: A much larger clone differs by one base, so this may be a read error. The J gene is TRBJ2-1, the V gene TRBV7-6; D is perhaps TRBD1 (5 bases). This CDR3 spans 16 amino acids. Germline V gene sequence: CDR1 SGHVS, CDR2 FNYEAQ. The CDR3, as DNA: TGTGCCAGCGGCTTAGTGGGGTGGTGGGGCGCGGATGAGCAGTTCTTC. It is translated as CASGLVGWWGADEQFF.